This T cell receptor (beta chain) was sequenced for a study of T cell responses to AZD1222 COVID-19 vaccine. Study-wide results and caveats: Repertoires were obtained only post-peak T cell response. When two AZD1222 doses had been given, Spike-specific TCR breadth and depth rose. Unmutated variant regions are reportedly targeted by nearly half of spike-specific TCRs.

With respect to this clone: Its antigen is still unknown.

The data were produced by immunoSEQ multiplex PCR, yet TCRdb's version contains in-frame clones alone and is incomplete. Among 150,000 to 200,000 clones listed, around nine tenths were seen once. Germline V gene data show CDR1 as MDHEN and CDR2 as SYDVKM. The CDR3 has 14 residues. V lost 5 bases and J lost 3, with 11 bases in between. The input for sequencing was peripheral blood, taken 28 days after the second AZD1222 dose. The V gene is TRBV28, the J gene TRBJ1-5; D may be TRBD1 (5 bases). The clonotype was recovered from an adult who received the AZD1222 COVID-19 vaccine. The CDR3 DNA reads TGTGCCAGCAGTCCCGGGACGATCAATCAGCCCCAGCATTTT. Translation gives CASSPGTINQPQHF.